The T cell receptor (beta chain) under discussion was sequenced for a study of shared clonotypes between healthy human individuals. Terminally differentiated effector memory CD45RA+ cells were excluded by CCR7 positive selection of CD45RO-negative cells. Profiling relied on immunoSEQ multiplex PCR, and the TCRdb table lists in-frame clones only, not all of them. The sample records around 610,000 clones, approximately 96% being singletons. The germline V gene has CDR1 SGHDT and CDR2 YYEEEE. The CDR3 has 13 amino acids. V lost 8 bases, J lost 2 bases, and 3 bases stayed unmatched. The chain links TRBV5-6 to TRBJ2-3; 9 nucleotides agree with TRBD1. Input material: naive CD8+ T cells sorted from blood. The source is a woman between 25 and 40 years old in good health. Written as DNA, the CDR3 is TGTGCCAGTAGGGACAGGGTCACAGATACGCAGTATTTT. This gives the protein CASRDRVTDTQYF.